A selection of T cell receptor beta chains follows, all from one sample in a study of OX40 agonist ivuxolimab in advanced cancers. This table comes from immunoSEQ multiplex PCR, and its TCRdb copy is limited to in-frame clones, with some not included. The sample has 82,000 or so clones; roughly 85% are singletons. The starting material was CD4+ or CD8+ T cells sorted from blood, obtained in a trial of the OX40 agonist ivuxolimab. The receptor source for this set is an adult with an advanced solid tumor such as melanoma, head and neck, liver or kidney cancer. Each CDR3 is given with its conserved first and last residue. D genes are given only for firm matches. Some rows have no size entry. The others give once, few or many, or a class for an expanded clone.

TRBJ2-1 | 15 | - | TRBV6-6 | TRBD2 | CASSYPGGAYNEQFF | TGTGCCAGCAGTTACCCCGGGGGGGCCTACAATGAGCAGTTCTTC
TRBJ2-7 | 18 | - | TRBV5-1 | TRBD2 | CASSFQRGASVSTYEQYF | TGCGCCAGCAGCTTCCAGCGGGGGGCCTCCGTCTCAACCTACGAGCAGTACTTC
TRBJ2-3 | 17 | once | TRBV13 | - | CASSLFVQIRFTDTQYF | TGTGCCAGCAGCTTATTTGTACAGATTAGATTCACAGATACGCAGTATTTT
TRBJ2-3 | 17 | - | TRBV27 | - | CASSSNLEGYYTDTQYF | TGTGCCAGCAGTTCAAATCTCGAGGGGTATTACACAGATACGCAGTATTTT
TRBJ2-1 | 14 | - | TRBV7-7 | - | CASSAYSSYNEQFF | TGTGCTAGCAGCGCGTATAGCTCCTACAATGAGCAGTTCTTC
TRBJ1-6 | 15 | - | TRBV2 | - | CASSEARSVDSPLHF | TGTGCCAGCAGTGAAGCGCGGTCCGTCGATTCACCCCTCCACTTT
TRBJ1-1 | 17 | - | TRBV4-1 | - | CASSQAPVTGDYTEAFF | TGCGCCAGCAGCCAAGCCCCCGTCACAGGAGACTACACTGAAGCTTTCTTT
TRBJ1-3 | 16 | - | TRBV9 | - | CASSRVFSLSGNTIYF | TGTGCCAGCAGCCGGGTCTTCTCCCTCTCTGGAAACACCATATATTTT
TRBJ1-5 | 13 | - | TRBV14 | - | CASSLGVHQPQHF | TGTGCCAGCAGCCTGGGGGTCCATCAGCCCCAGCATTTT
TRBJ1-3 | 15 | once | TRBV4-3 | - | CASSQEPASENTIYF | TGCGCCAGCAGCCAAGAACCCGCTTCTGAAAACACCATATATTTT
TRBJ1-4 | 15 | - | TRBV4-3 | - | CASSQDILRNEKLFF | TGCGCCAGCAGCCAAGACATCCTCCGTAATGAAAAACTGTTTTTT
TRBJ2-5 | 14 | - | TRBV11-2 | - | CASSPLGGQETQYF | TGTGCCAGCAGTCCACTTGGGGGTCAAGAGACCCAGTACTTC
TRBJ1-2 | 14 | - | TRBV6-5 | TRBD1 | CASSYSRGLYGYTF | TGTGCCAGCAGTTACTCAAGGGGGCTCTATGGCTACACCTTC
TRBJ1-1 | 14 | - | TRBV5-1 | - | CASSLADGNTEAFF | TGCGCCAGCAGCTTGGCCGACGGGAACACTGAAGCTTTCTTT
TRBJ1-5 | 13 | - | TRBV7-2 | - | CASSSQSNQPQHF | TGTGCCAGCAGCTCTCAAAGCAATCAGCCCCAGCATTTT
TRBJ1-2 | 13 | - | TRBV7-8 | - | CASSPTAAGGYTF | TGTGCCAGCAGCCCAACGGCGGCAGGAGGCTACACCTTC
TRBJ2-3 | 17 | - | TRBV18 | - | CASSPPRGAESTDTQYF | TGTGCCAGCTCACCACCGAGGGGAGCAGAGAGCACAGATACGCAGTATTTT
TRBJ2-5 | 14 | - | TRBV4-2 | - | CASSVRPREETQYF | TGTGCCAGCAGCGTCCGGCCCCGGGAAGAGACCCAGTACTTC
TRBJ1-4 | 15 | - | TRBV7-9 | TRBD1 | CASSPTGTGAEKLFF | TGTGCCAGCAGCCCGACCGGGACAGGGGCTGAAAAACTGTTTTTT
TRBJ1-3 | 14 | - | TRBV15 | - | CATSRSRQRNTIYF | TGTGCCACCAGCAGATCACGACAGCGAAACACCATATATTTT
TRBJ1-5 | 14 | - | TRBV2 | - | CASTLETGRQPQHF | TGTGCCAGCACTCTTGAAACAGGGAGGCAGCCCCAGCATTTT
TRBJ1-6 | 16 | - | TRBV2 | - | CASSPRHSLDNSPLHF | TGTGCCAGCAGCCCGCGCCACAGTCTTGATAATTCACCCCTCCACTTT
TRBJ1-5 | 15 | - | TRBV28 | TRBD1 | CASSLGGTGAQPQHF | TGTGCCAGCAGTTTAGGGGGGACAGGGGCTCAGCCCCAGCATTTT
TRBJ1-1 | 15 | - | TRBV5-4 | - | CASSQNQQRNTEAFF | TGTGCCAGCAGCCAAAATCAACAGAGGAACACTGAAGCTTTCTTT
TRBJ1-2 | 14 | - | TRBV5-6 | - | CASSWGTANYGYTF | TGTGCCAGCAGCTGGGGGACTGCTAACTATGGCTACACCTTC
TRBJ2-3 | 13 | - | TRBV29-1 | - | CSVADSGTDTQYF | TGCAGCGTTGCCGACTCTGGCACAGATACGCAGTATTTT
TRBJ2-3 | 17 | - | TRBV7-9 | - | CASSSWLGRGGTDTQYF | TGTGCCAGCAGCTCCTGGCTGGGGCGGGGAGGCACAGATACGCAGTATTTT
TRBJ1-4 | 15 | once | TRBV5-1 | TRBD1 | CASSLMGQGGEKLFF | TGCGCCAGCAGCTTGATGGGACAGGGTGGTGAAAAACTGTTTTTT
TRBJ2-5 | 14 | - | TRBV6-6 | TRBD1 | CASSFGQGRETQYF | TGTGCCAGCAGTTTTGGACAGGGAAGGGAGACCCAGTACTTC
TRBJ2-5 | 14 | - | TRBV5-1 | TRBD2 | CASSFVGGQETQYF | TGCGCCAGCAGCTTTGTGGGGGGGCAAGAGACCCAGTACTTC
TRBJ1-5 | 14 | - | TRBV5-1 | TRBD1 | CASSSQGGNQPQHF | TGCGCCAGCAGCTCACAGGGGGGCAATCAGCCCCAGCATTTT
TRBJ1-2 | 11 | - | TRBV20-1 | - | CSARAPGGYTF | TGCAGTGCTAGAGCCCCCGGGGGCTACACCTTC
TRBJ2-2 | 20 | - | TRBV4-1 | TRBD2 | CASSHLPLLAGGQSTGELFF | TGCGCCAGCAGCCACCTCCCCCTACTAGCGGGGGGGCAGAGCACCGGGGAGCTGTTTTTT
TRBJ2-1 | 14 | once | TRBV14 | - | CASSLATGTNEQFF | TGTGCCAGCAGCCTTGCCACAGGGACCAATGAGCAGTTCTTC
TRBJ2-6 | 17 | - | TRBV5-6 | - | CASSLGRGFSGANVLTF | TGTGCCAGCAGCTTGGGTCGTGGCTTCTCTGGGGCCAACGTCCTGACTTTC
TRBJ2-1 | 14 | - | TRBV6-4 | TRBD2 | CASSEERGYNEQFF | TGTGCCAGCAGTGAAGAGCGGGGGTACAATGAGCAGTTCTTC
TRBJ2-4 | 14 | - | TRBV9 | - | CASSVDVGLNIQYF | TGTGCCAGCAGCGTCGACGTGGGCCTAAACATTCAGTACTTC
TRBJ1-6 | 14 | - | TRBV28 | TRBD1 | CASSPSYRGSPLHF | TGTGCCAGCAGTCCCTCCTACAGGGGGTCACCCCTCCACTTT
TRBJ2-3 | 14 | - | TRBV7-3 | - | CASSPGRFTDTQYF | TGTGCCAGCAGCCCCGGTCGCTTCACAGATACGCAGTATTTT
TRBJ1-5 | 13 | once | TRBV2 | - | CASMREGNQPQHF | TGTGCCAGCATGAGGGAGGGCAATCAGCCCCAGCATTTT